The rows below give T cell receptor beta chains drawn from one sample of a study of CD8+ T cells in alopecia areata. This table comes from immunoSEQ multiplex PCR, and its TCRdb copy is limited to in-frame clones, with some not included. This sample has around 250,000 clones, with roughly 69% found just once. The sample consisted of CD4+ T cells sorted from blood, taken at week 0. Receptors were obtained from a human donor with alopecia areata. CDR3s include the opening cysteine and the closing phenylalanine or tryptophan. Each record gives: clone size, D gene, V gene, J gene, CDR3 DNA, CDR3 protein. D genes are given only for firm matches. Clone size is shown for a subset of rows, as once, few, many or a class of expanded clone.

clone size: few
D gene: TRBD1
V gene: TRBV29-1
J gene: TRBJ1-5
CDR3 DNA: TGCAGCGCCGCGACAGGGGAGAAGGCCCAGCATTTT
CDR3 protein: CSAATGEKAQHF

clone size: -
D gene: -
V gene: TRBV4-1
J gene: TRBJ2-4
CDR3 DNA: TGCGCCAGCAGCCAAGTGGTGGGGCCGGGAAACATTCAGTACTTC
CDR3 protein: CASSQVVGPGNIQYF

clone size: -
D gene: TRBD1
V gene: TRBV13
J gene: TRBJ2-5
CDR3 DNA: TGTGCCAGCAGCTGGGGACAGCCTCAAGAGACCCAGTACTTC
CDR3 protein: CASSWGQPQETQYF

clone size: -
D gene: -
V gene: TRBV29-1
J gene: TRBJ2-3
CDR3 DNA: TGCAGCGCCTTCCCGACAGAGTCTAGCACAGATACGCAGTATTTT
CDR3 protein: CSAFPTESSTDTQYF

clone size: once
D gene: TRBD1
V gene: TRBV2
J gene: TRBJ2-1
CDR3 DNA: TGTGCCAGCAGTCGGGACAGGGGGTACAATGAGCAGTTCTTC
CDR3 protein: CASSRDRGYNEQFF

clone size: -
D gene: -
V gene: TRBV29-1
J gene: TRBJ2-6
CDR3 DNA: TGCAGCGTTGATTCGAGTGGGGCCAACGTCCTGACTTTC
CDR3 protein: CSVDSSGANVLTF

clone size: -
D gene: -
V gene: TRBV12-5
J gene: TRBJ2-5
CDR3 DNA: TGTGCTAGTGGTTTGGGACTACACCAAGAGACCCAGTACTTC
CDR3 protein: CASGLGLHQETQYF

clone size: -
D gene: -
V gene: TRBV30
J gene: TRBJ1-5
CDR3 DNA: TGTGCCTGGAGTGTAACGGGAAATCAGCCCCAGCATTTT
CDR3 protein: CAWSVTGNQPQHF

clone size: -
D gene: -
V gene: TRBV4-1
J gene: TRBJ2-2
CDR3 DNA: TGCGCCAGCAGCCTATCATGGATAGGGTACACCGGGGAGCTGTTTTTT
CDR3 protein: CASSLSWIGYTGELFF

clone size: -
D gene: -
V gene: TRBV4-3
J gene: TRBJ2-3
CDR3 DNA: TGCGCCAGCAGCCAAAACAGGGTAGAAGATACGCAGTATTTT
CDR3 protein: CASSQNRVEDTQYF

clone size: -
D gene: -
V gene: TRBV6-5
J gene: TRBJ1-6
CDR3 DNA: TGTGCCAGCTCCGGAGCTAATTCACCCCTCCACTTT
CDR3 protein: CASSGANSPLHF

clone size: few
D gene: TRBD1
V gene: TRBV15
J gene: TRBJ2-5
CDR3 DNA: TGTGCCACCAGCAGAGATGGGACAGAGGAAGAGACCCAGTACTTC
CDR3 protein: CATSRDGTEEETQYF

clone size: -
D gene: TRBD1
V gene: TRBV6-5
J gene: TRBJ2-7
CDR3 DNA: TGTGCCAGCAGTTTCCGGGACAGGCCCTACGAGCAGTACTTC
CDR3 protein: CASSFRDRPYEQYF

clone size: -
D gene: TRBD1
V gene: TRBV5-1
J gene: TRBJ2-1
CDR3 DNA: TGCGCCAGCAGCGGATCGACAGGGCTTCTTTACAATGAGCAGTTCTTC
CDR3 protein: CASSGSTGLLYNEQFF

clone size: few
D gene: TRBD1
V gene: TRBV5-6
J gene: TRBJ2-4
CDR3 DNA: TGTGCCAGCAGCCCGGACAGGCTATCCATTCAGTACTTC
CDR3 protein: CASSPDRLSIQYF